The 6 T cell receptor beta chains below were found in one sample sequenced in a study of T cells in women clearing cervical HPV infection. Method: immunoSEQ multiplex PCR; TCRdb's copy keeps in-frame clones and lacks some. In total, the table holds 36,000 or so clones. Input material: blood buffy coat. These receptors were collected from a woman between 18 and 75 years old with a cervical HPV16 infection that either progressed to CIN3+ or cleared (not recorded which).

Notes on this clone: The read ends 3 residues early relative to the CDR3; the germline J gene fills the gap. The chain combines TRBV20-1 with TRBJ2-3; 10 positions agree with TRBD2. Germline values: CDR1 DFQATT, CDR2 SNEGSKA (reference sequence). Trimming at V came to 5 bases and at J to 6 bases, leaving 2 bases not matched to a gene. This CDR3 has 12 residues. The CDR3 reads CSAQRGGDTQYF. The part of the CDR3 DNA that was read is TGCAGTGCTCAGCGGGGGGGCGATACG.

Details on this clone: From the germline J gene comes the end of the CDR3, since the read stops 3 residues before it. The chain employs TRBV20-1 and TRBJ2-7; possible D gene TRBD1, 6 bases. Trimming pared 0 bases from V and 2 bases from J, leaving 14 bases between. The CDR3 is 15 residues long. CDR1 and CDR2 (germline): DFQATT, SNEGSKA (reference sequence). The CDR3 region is CSARDPTRGAYEQYF. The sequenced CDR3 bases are TGCAGTGCTAGAGATCCGACCAGGGGAGCCTACGAG.

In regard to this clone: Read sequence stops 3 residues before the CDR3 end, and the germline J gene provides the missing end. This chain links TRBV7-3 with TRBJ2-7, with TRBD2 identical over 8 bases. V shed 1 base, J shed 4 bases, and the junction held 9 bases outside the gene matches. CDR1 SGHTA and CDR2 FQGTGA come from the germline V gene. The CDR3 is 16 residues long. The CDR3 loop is CASSLRGGTRGYEQYF. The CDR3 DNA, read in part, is TGTGCCAGCAGCTTAAGGGGGGGGACTAGGGGATACGAG. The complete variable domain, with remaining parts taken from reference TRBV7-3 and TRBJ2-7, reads GAGVSQTPSNKVTEKGKYVELRCDPISGHTALYWYRQSLGQGPEFLIYFQGTGAADDSGLPNDRFFAVRPEGSVSTLKIQRTERGDSAVYLCASSLRGGTRGYEQYFGPGTRLTVT.

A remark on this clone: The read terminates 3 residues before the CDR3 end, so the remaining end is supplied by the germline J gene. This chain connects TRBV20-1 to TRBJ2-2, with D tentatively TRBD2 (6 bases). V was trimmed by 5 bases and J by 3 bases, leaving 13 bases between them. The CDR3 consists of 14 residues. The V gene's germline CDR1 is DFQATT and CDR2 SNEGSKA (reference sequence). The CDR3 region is CSAAAGGYTGELFF. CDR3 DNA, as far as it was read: TGCAGTGCTGCCGCCGGGGGTTACACCGGGGAG.

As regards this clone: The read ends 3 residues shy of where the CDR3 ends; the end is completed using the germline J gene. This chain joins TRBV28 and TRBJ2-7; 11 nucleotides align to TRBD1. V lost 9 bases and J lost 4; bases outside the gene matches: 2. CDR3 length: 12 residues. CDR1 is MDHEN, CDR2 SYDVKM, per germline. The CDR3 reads CASGTGGYEQYF. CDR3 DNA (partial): TGTGCCAGTGGGACAGGGGGATACGAG. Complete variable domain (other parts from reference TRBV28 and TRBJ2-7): DVKVTQSSRYLVKRTGEKVFLECVQDMDHENMFWYRQDPGLGLRLIYFSYDVKMKEKGDIPEGYSVSREKKERFSLILESASTNQTSMYLCASGTGGYEQYFGPGTRLTVT.

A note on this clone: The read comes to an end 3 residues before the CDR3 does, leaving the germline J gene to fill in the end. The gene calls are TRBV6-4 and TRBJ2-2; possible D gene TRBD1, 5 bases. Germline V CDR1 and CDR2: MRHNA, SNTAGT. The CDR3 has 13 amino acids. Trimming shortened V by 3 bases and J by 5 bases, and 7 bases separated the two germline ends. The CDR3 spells CASSEQGTGELFF. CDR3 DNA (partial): TGTGCCAGCAGTGAGCAGGGTACCGGGGAG.